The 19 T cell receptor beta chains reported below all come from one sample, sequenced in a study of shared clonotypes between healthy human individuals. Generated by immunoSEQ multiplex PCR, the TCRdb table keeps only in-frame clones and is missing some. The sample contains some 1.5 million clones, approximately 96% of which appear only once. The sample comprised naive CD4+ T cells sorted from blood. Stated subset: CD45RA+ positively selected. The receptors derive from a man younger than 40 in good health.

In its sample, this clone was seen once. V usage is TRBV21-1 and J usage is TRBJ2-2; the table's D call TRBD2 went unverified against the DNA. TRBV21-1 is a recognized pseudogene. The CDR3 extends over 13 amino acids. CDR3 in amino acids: CASSVQTYGELFF. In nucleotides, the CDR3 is TGTGCCAGCAGCGTCCAGACTTATGGGGAGCTGTTTTTT.

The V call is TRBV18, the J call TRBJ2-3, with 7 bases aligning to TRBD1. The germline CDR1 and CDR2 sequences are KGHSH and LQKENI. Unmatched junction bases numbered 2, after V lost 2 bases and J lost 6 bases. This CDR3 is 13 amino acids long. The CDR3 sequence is CASSPDREDTQYF. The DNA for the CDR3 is TGTGCCAGCTCACCAGACAGGGAGGATACGCAGTATTTT. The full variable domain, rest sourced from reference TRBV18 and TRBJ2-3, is NAGVMQNPRHLVRRRGQEARLRCSPMKGHSHVYWYRQLPEEGLKFMVYLQKENIIDESGMPKERFSAEFPKEGPSILRIQQVVRGDSAAYFCASSPDREDTQYFGPGTRLTVL.

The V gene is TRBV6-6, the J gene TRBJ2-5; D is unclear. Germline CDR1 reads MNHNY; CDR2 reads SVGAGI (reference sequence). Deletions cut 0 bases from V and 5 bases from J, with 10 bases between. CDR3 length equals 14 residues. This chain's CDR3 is CASSYSKGFETQYF. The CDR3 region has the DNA TGTGCCAGCAGTTACTCGAAGGGTTTTGAGACCCAGTACTTC.

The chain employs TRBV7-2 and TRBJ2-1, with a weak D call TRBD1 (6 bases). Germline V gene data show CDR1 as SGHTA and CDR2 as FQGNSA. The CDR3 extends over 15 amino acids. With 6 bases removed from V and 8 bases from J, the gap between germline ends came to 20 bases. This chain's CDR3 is CASSSTGNPVYEQFF. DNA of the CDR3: TGTGCCAGCAGTTCCACAGGGAACCCGGTCTATGAGCAGTTCTTC.

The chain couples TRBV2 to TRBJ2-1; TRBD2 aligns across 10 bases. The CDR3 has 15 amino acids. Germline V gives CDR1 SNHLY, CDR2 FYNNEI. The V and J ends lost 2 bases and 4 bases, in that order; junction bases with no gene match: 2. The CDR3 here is CASSERAGGYNEQFF. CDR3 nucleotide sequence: TGTGCCAGCAGTGAAAGAGCGGGAGGGTACAATGAGCAGTTCTTC. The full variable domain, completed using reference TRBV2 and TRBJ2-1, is EPEVTQTPSHQVTQMGQEVILRCVPISNHLYFYWYRQILGQKVEFLVSFYNNEISEKSEIFDDQFSVERPDGSNFTLKIRSTKLEDSAMYFCASSERAGGYNEQFFGPGTRLTVL.

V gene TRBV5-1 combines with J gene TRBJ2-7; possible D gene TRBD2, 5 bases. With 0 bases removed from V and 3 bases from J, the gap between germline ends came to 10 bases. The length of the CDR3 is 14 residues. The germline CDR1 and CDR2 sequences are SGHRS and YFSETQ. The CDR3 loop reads CASSLGIGVYEQYF. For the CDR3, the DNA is TGCGCCAGCAGCTTGGGCATCGGGGTCTACGAGCAGTACTTC.

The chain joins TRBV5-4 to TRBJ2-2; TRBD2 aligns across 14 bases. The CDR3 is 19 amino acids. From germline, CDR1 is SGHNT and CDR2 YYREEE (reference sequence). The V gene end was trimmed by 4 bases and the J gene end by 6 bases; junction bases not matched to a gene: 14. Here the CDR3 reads CASSLGTSGRGFGPGELFF. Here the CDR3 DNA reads TGTGCCAGCAGCCTCGGGACTAGCGGGAGAGGGTTCGGTCCCGGGGAGCTGTTTTTT.

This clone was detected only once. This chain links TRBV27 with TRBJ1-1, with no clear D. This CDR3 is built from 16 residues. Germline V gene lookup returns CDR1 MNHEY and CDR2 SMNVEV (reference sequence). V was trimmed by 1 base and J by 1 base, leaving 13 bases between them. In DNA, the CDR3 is TGTGCCAGCAGTTTATTGGGAGGCCTGTGGAACACTGAAGCTTTCTTT. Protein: CASSLLGGLWNTEAFF.

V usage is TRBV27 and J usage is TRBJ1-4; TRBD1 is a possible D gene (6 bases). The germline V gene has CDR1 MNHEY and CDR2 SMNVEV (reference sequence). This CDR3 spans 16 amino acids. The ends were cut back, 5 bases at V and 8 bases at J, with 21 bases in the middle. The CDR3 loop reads CASSPRPPQGREKLFF. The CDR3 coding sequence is TGTGCCAGCAGTCCGAGGCCTCCACAGGGCCGGGAAAAACTGTTTTTT.

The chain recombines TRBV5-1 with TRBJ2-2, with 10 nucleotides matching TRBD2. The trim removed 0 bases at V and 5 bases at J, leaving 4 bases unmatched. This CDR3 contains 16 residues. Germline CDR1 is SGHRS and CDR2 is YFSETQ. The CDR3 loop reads CASSLAVAGGTGELFF. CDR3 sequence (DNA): TGCGCCAGCAGCTTGGCGGTAGCGGGGGGAACCGGGGAGCTGTTTTTT.

CDR3 bases: TGCGCCAGCAGTCAACATACCTCCGAGAACCGGACAGGGCATAGCAATCAGCCCCAGCATTTT. It yields the protein CASSQHTSENRTGHSNQPQHF. The rearrangement uses TRBV23-1 and TRBJ1-5; the match to TRBD1 covers 8 bases. TRBV23-1 is flagged as an ORF with uncertain function. V trimming: 2 bases; J trimming: 0 bases; junction bases outside the gene matches: 18. The CDR3 sequence is 21 residues long.

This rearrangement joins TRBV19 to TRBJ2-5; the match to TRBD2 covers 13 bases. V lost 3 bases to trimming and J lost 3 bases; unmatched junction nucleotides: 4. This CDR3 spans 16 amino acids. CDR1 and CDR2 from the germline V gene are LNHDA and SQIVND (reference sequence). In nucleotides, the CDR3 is TGTGCCAGTAGTATTTCCGGACTAGCGGGAGAAGAGACCCAGTACTTC. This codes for CASSISGLAGEETQYF.

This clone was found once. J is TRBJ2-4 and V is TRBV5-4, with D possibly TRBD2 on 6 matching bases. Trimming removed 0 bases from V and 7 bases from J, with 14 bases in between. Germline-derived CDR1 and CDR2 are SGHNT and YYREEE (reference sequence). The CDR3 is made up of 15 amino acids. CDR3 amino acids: CASSLGGPGENIQYF. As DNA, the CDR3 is TGTGCCAGCAGCTTGGGGGGTCCGGGGGAGAACATTCAGTACTTC.

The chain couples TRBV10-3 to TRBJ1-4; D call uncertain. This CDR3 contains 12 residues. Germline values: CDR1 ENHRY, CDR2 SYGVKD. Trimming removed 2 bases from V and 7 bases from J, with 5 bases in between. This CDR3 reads CAISEGREKLFF. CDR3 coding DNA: TGTGCCATCAGTGAGGGGCGTGAAAAACTGTTTTTT.

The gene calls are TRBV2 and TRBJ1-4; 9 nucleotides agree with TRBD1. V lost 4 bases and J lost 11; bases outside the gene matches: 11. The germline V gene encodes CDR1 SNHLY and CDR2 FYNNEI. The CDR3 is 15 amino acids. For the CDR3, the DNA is TGTGCCAGCAGTGGGCCGGGACAGGGCGTCCAGAAACTGTTTTTT. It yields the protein CASSGPGQGVQKLFF.

The CDR3 loop is CASSSGTGGNQPQHF. In nucleotides, the CDR3 is TGTGCCAGCTCGTCCGGGACAGGGGGCAATCAGCCCCAGCATTTT. The chain links TRBV18 to TRBJ1-5; TRBD1 matches at 10 bases. The length of the CDR3 is 15 residues. Germline lookup yields CDR1 KGHSH and CDR2 LQKENI. With 6 bases clipped from V and 2 bases from J, the junction kept 4 bases outside the gene matches.

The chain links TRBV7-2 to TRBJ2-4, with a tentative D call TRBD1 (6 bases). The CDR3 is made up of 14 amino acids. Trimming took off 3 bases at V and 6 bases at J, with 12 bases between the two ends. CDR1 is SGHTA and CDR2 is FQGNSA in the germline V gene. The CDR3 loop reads CASSLQGRINIQYF. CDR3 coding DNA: TGTGCCAGCAGCTTGCAGGGGCGGATAAACATTCAGTACTTC.

Here the CDR3 reads CASSLAGEQYF. CDR3 coding DNA: TGTGCCAGCAGTCTAGCTGGCGAGCAGTACTTC. The chain has TRBV6-1 and TRBJ2-7; D might be TRBD2 (5 bases). Trimming removed 5 bases at V and 6 bases at J, with 8 bases between. The CDR3 sequence is 11 residues long. Germline CDR1 reads MNHNS; CDR2 reads SASEGT.

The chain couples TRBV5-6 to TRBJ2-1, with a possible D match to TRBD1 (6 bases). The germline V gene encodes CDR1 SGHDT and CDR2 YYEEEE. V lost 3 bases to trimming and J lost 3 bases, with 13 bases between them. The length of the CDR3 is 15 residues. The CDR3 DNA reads TGTGCCAGCAGCTCCACAGGGTGGTACTACAATGAGCAGTTCTTC. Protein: CASSSTGWYYNEQFF.